This T cell receptor beta chain was profiled in a study (dated by TCRdb to 2016 to 2018). Library construction relied on RT-PCR. Sequencing took place on an Illumina MiSeq. The raw public reads went through TCRdb reprocessing: fastp at Q25, MiXCR clone calling, in-frame beta chains kept. Identical CDR3 proteins give one entry, which carries the most common genes and DNA. This sample lists 4,200 or so distinct CDR3 sequences; approximately 31% were detected once. Approximately 5% of the sample is held by the ten biggest clonotypes. V is pared back by 6 bases and J by 1 base, with 10 bases lying between the germline termini. From cysteine to phenylalanine, the CDR3 is 14 amino acids long. This entry keeps only the CDR3 DNA: 42 bases, framed from base 1. Looking up the germline V gene yields CDR1 SGHTA and CDR2 FQGNSA. This clonotype registers as large (0.1 to 1%) within its sample. The clone's antigen remains unknown. Base qualities are not recorded, but no much larger clone differs from it by a single base.

This sequence uses TRBV7-2 and TRBJ1-5, with no reliable assignment of the D segment. The TCR originated in a female donor with primary Sjogren's syndrome. Sequenced sample: memory CD4+ T cells from salivary gland. The CDR3 sequence is CASSRRLSNQPQHF. The DNA sequence is TGTGCCAGCAGTCGTCGGCTCAGCAATCAGCCCCAGCATTTT.